A selection of T cell receptor beta chains follows, all from one sample in a study of shared clonotypes between healthy human individuals. Method: immunoSEQ multiplex PCR; TCRdb's copy keeps in-frame clones and lacks some. This table has roughly 590,000 clones, roughly 96% appearing once. Input material: naive CD8+ T cells sorted from blood. All receptors derive from a woman in her thirties in good health. Both conserved end residues are part of each CDR3. A D gene is named only where the DNA matches it firmly. Size tells how often a clone was seen (once, few, many) or the class of an expanded clone, and some rows leave it out.

j_gene	d_gene	abundance	v_gene	CDR3aa	CDR3nt
TRBJ1-1	.	.	TRBV19	CASTLRGVRTEAFF	TGTGCCAGTACCCTACGGGGGGTGCGCACTGAAGCTTTCTTT
TRBJ2-1	TRBD2	.	TRBV5-6	CASSLGAGVYNEQFF	TGTGCCAGCAGCCTGGGAGCGGGAGTCTACAATGAGCAGTTCTTC
TRBJ2-7	.	.	TRBV2	CASTRAHLNDEQYF	TGTGCCAGCACCCGGGCGCACCTAAACGACGAGCAGTACTTC
TRBJ1-5	.	.	TRBV19	CASSAGGHQPQHF	TGTGCCAGTAGTGCTGGGGGGCATCAGCCCCAGCATTTT
TRBJ2-1	TRBD2	.	TRBV4-1	CASSQGGGPFNEQFF	TGCGCCAGCAGCCAGGGGGGGGGTCCGTTTAATGAGCAGTTCTTC
TRBJ1-2	.	.	TRBV7-2	CASTRALIRDYGYTF	TGTGCCAGCACCAGAGCCCTGATTAGGGACTATGGCTACACCTTC
TRBJ2-1	.	.	TRBV28	CASSFGAYPNEQFF	TGTGCCAGCAGTTTCGGCGCTTACCCGAATGAGCAGTTCTTC
TRBJ2-5	.	.	TRBV15	CATSREFMETQYF	TGTGCCACCAGCAGGGAGTTCATGGAGACCCAGTACTTC
TRBJ2-3	TRBD2	.	TRBV4-2	CASSQEGKGPAGWTDTQYF	TGTGCCAGCAGCCAAGAAGGGAAGGGGCCAGCGGGATGGACAGATACGCAGTATTTT
TRBJ2-7	.	.	TRBV19	CATLGVDSYEQYF	TGTGCCACCCTGGGCGTAGATTCCTACGAGCAGTACTTC
TRBJ2-5	.	.	TRBV7-9	CASSLNLEETQYF	TGTGCCAGCAGCTTAAACCTAGAAGAGACCCAGTACTTC
TRBJ1-2	.	once	TRBV9	CASSLGGAYTF	TGTGCCAGCAGCCTCGGGGGTGCCTACACCTTC
TRBJ2-1	.	once	TRBV28	CASSPWGGRYNEQFF	TGTGCCAGCAGCCCCTGGGGGGGCCGCTACAATGAGCAGTTCTTC
TRBJ1-4	TRBD1	.	TRBV4-1	CASSWDSRAATNEKLFF	TGCGCCAGCAGCTGGGACAGCCGGGCCGCAACTAATGAAAAACTGTTTTTT
TRBJ2-7	.	.	TRBV5-8	CASSLLGPYEQYF	TGTGCCAGCAGCTTGTTGGGGCCCTACGAGCAGTACTTC
TRBJ2-1	.	.	TRBV27	CASSAAGSPYNEQFF	TGTGCCAGCAGCGCCGCGGGGTCCCCCTACAATGAGCAGTTCTTC